These 19 T cell receptor beta chains share one sample of origin, sequenced in a study of T cells in Graves' hyperthyroidism and ophthalmopathy. TCR beta CDR3 regions were amplified from RNA transcripts. With the HTBI primer set, the TCR CDR3 went through a first round of RT-PCR. TCRdb independently ran MiXCR on the multiplex PCR reads; one entry per CDR3 protein. The table lists approximately 600,000 distinct CDR3 sequences, under 25% of them singletons, with under 35% in the top ten. The sequenced sample was blood. These receptors were collected from a man aged 25-45 years with Graves' ophthalmopathy.

The chain employs TRBV28 and TRBJ2-7; TRBD2 matches at 15 bases. This CDR3 comprises 16 residues. Germline V gene sequence: CDR1 MDHEN, CDR2 SYDVKM. V lost 7 bases and J lost 5; bases outside the gene matches: 9. In DNA, the CDR3 is TGTGCCAGCACCCCGGGACTAGCGGGAGGTCTCCACGAGCAGTACTTC. It encodes CASTPGLAGGLHEQYF.

This clonotype occurred a few times. This chain joins TRBV20-1 and TRBJ2-7; TRBD1 matches at 9 bases. V lost 7 bases to trimming and J lost 1 base; unmatched junction nucleotides: 2. The V gene's germline CDR1 is DFQATT and CDR2 SNEGSKA (reference sequence). The CDR3 extends over 12 amino acids. The CDR3: CSVGQGSYEQYF. The CDR3 region has the DNA TGCAGTGTAGGACAGGGGTCCTACGAGCAGTACTTC.

V usage is TRBV4-2 and J usage is TRBJ2-3, with D perhaps TRBD2 (6 bases). There are 16 residues in the CDR3. Trimming removed 3 bases at V and 1 base at J, with 14 bases between. CDR1 is LGHNA and CDR2 is YNFKEQ in the germline V gene. The DNA for the CDR3 is TGTGCCAGCAGCCAGGAAACTAGCTCGGGCACAGATACGCAGTATTTT. It specifies CASSQETSSGTDTQYF.

This clonotype showed up just a few times. The rearrangement uses TRBV15 and TRBJ2-2; D not certain. Germline V gene lookup returns CDR1 LNHNV and CDR2 YYDKDF (reference sequence). The CDR3 runs to 16 residues. The V and J ends lost 5 bases and 4 bases respectively, with 17 bases between them. CDR3 sequence reads: CATSPRNRWGTGELFF. CDR3 sequence (DNA): TGTGCCACCAGCCCTAGGAACCGGTGGGGCACCGGGGAGCTGTTTTTT.

The chain uses TRBV30 and TRBJ2-2; 13 nucleotides match TRBD2. The CDR3 is 18 amino acids. The V gene's germline CDR1 is GTSNPN and CDR2 SVGIG (reference sequence). Trimming removed 0 bases from V and 3 bases from J; junction bases left unmatched: 7. This chain's CDR3 is CAWSVTSGRAMDTGELFF. The CDR3 bases are TGTGCCTGGAGTGTAACTAGCGGGAGGGCCATGGACACCGGGGAGCTGTTTTTT.

This clonotype was recorded many times. Here the CDR3 reads CASSPGGGGHGYTF. The CDR3 nucleotides read TGTGCCAGCAGTCCTGGGGGAGGGGGCCATGGCTACACCTTC. The chain employs TRBV12-3 or TRBV12-4 and TRBJ1-2, with 7 bases matching TRBD1. Trimming took 5 bases from V and 6 from J; bases not matched to a gene: 9. This CDR3 is 14 amino acids long.

This sequence joins TRBV20-1 and TRBJ2-2; D possibly matches TRBD1 or TRBD2 (6 bases each). Germline V gives CDR1 DFQATT, CDR2 SNEGSKA (reference sequence). V lost 5 bases and J 3 bases, leaving 16 bases between the germline ends. CDR3 length: 15 amino acids. The CDR3 here is CSAPGASEYTGELFF. The CDR3 coding sequence is TGCAGTGCTCCGGGGGCTAGCGAATACACCGGGGAGCTGTTTTTT.

The chain joins TRBV28 to TRBJ2-5; 10 positions match TRBD1. The CDR3 loop spans 13 amino acids. J lost 7 bases, V lost 10 bases, and 9 bases had no gene match. The germline V gene encodes CDR1 MDHEN and CDR2 SYDVKM. CDR3 sequence (DNA): TGTGCCACCGACAGGGGGCCGGGGGCGACCCAGTACTTC. It yields the protein CATDRGPGATQYF.

V usage is TRBV28 and J usage is TRBJ2-7, with a weak D call TRBD2 (7 bases). Trimming took off 11 bases at V and 0 bases at J, with 20 bases between the two ends. This CDR3 spans 15 amino acids. In germline, CDR1 is MDHEN, CDR2 SYDVKM. Here the CDR3 DNA reads TGTGCCTCCCACAGGGAGGGAGGCCTCTCCTACGAGCAGTACTTC. The encoded protein is CASHREGGLSYEQYF.

This clonotype was found many times. This rearrangement joins TRBV5-1 to TRBJ1-1, with a tentative D call TRBD1 (5 bases). With 4 bases removed from V and 1 base from J, the gap between germline ends came to 14 bases. This CDR3 is 15 amino acids long. Germline-derived CDR1 and CDR2 are SGHRS and YFSETQ. CDR3 DNA: TGCGCCAGCAGCCTTCCTGGGGGGTGGAACACTGAAGCTTTCTTT. Protein: CASSLPGGWNTEAFF. The entire variable domain, with the rest obtained from reference TRBV5-1 and TRBJ1-1, is as follows: KAGVTQTPRYLIKTRGQQVTLSCSPISGHRSVSWYQQTPGQGLQFLFEYFSETQRNKGNFPGRFSGRQFSNSRSEMNVSTLELGDSALYLCASSLPGGWNTEAFFGQGTRLTVV.

The chain employs TRBV6-5 and TRBJ2-1; 8 bases are shared with TRBD2. Per the germline V gene, CDR1 is MNHEY and CDR2 is SVGAGI. V shed 0 bases, J shed 6 bases, and the junction held 4 bases outside the gene matches. The CDR3 sequence is 15 residues long. The CDR3 region is CASSYSGTRGNEQFF. The CDR3 DNA sequence: TGTGCCAGCAGTTACTCCGGGACTAGGGGCAATGAGCAGTTCTTC.

For this clonotype: Being one base from a much bigger clone, this may be a read error. The V and J genes are TRBV30 and TRBJ2-7; tentative D call: TRBD2 (6 bases). Germline assignment: CDR1 GTSNPN and CDR2 SVGIG (reference sequence). The ends were cut back, 8 bases at V and 5 bases at J, with 16 bases in the middle. This CDR3 has 12 amino acids. CDR3 residues: CARERVRNEQYF. For the CDR3, the DNA is TGTGCCCGGGAGAGGGTTCGGAACGAGCAGTACTTC. The full variable domain, completed using reference TRBV30 and TRBJ2-7, is SQTIHQWPATLVQPVGSPLSLECTVEGTSNPNLYWYRQAAGRGLQLLFYSVGIGQISSEVPQNLSASRPQDRQFILSSKKLLLSDSGFYLCARERVRNEQYFGPGTRLTVT.

This rearrangement joins TRBV6-1 to TRBJ1-1, with D perhaps TRBD1 (5 bases). Trimming took off 6 bases at V and 0 bases at J, with 14 bases between the two ends. The CDR3 is 15 residues long. Germline loops: CDR1 MNHNS, CDR2 SASEGT. The CDR3 reads CASRGRGYMNTEAFF. The CDR3, as DNA: TGTGCCAGCAGGGGGAGGGGTTATATGAACACTGAAGCTTTCTTT.

The table lists this clonotype with many counts. The chain has TRBV29-1 and TRBJ2-3; D possibly corresponds to TRBD2 (5 bases). CDR1 is SQVTM and CDR2 is ANQGSEA in the germline V gene. V dropped 7 bases and J dropped 3 bases, with 14 bases sitting between them. This CDR3 has 13 amino acids. The CDR3 loop reads CSGVGEMTDTQYF. In DNA form, the CDR3 reads TGCAGCGGGGTCGGGGAGATGACAGATACGCAGTATTTT.

The V call is TRBV7-9, the J call TRBJ2-3; D not certain. The V gene lost 5 bases and the J gene lost 6 bases, with 9 bases spanning the gap. Per the germline V gene, CDR1 is SEHNR and CDR2 is FQNEAQ (reference sequence). The CDR3 loop spans 12 amino acids. The CDR3 protein is CASSVVPDTQYF. DNA for the CDR3: TGTGCCAGCAGCGTCGTCCCTGATACGCAGTATTTT.

As concerns this clonotype: A much larger clone differs by one base, so this may be a read error. The chain joins TRBV12-3 or TRBV12-4 to TRBJ2-5; D gene uncertain. This CDR3 has 15 amino acids. The CDR3 sequence: CASSPGVQPEDTQYF. CDR3 nucleotides: TGTGCCAGCAGTCCGGGTGTACAGCCCGAAGATACCCAGTACTTC.

Only a few counts were recorded for this clonotype. The V and J genes are TRBV7-9 and TRBJ2-7; perhaps TRBD1 as D (7 bases). The germline V and J ends were trimmed by 3 bases and 3 bases, with 18 bases remaining between them. The CDR3 totals 16 residues. CDR1 is SEHNR, CDR2 FQNEAQ, per germline (reference sequence). In DNA, the CDR3 is TGTGCCAGCAGCTTTCAGGACAGGTTCGGGGGCTACGAGCAGTACTTC. Its protein product is CASSFQDRFGGYEQYF.

J is TRBJ1-2 and V is TRBV5-1; D gene uncertain. V lost 0 bases to trimming and J lost 0 bases, with 9 bases between them. From germline, CDR1 is SGHRS and CDR2 YFSETQ. The CDR3 extends over 15 amino acids. This CDR3 reads CASSLGSGPNYGYTF. The DNA of the CDR3 is TGCGCCAGCAGCTTGGGGTCAGGACCTAACTATGGCTACACCTTC.

This clonotype was observed a few times. The rearrangement uses TRBV12-3 or TRBV12-4 and TRBJ1-2; 7 bases line up with TRBD1. The CDR3 runs to 18 residues. V was clipped by 1 base and J by 5 bases; unmatched bases: 16. The CDR3 region has the DNA TGTGCCAGCAGTTTAGACCCTGGCCTGACAGGGATTGTTTATGGCTACACCTTC. Protein sequence: CASSLDPGLTGIVYGYTF.